The 20 T cell receptor beta chains reported below all come from one sample, sequenced in a study of human T cells and chemical hapten exposure. Time point given: patch test 1, 2 weeks after DPC sensitization. Stated treatment: therapeutic diphenylcyclopropenone sensitization with weekly scalp DPC. TCRdb re-derived calls from the RACE reads in MiXCR, one entry per CDR3 protein. The table has 350,000 or so distinct CDR3 sequences, around 7% seen once. The sequencing here drew on whole blood, taken in connection with sensitization to the hapten diphenylcyclopropenone (DPC). Receptors originate from a woman aged 18 to 35 with alopecia areata. Some clones in this sample may be carry-over from other donors' samples.

This clonotype has ten or more counts. V and J are TRBV12-5 and TRBJ2-7; 9 nucleotides match TRBD2. From germline, CDR1 is LGHNT and CDR2 FRNRAP. The CDR3 runs 18 residues. V shed 5 bases, J shed 0 bases, and the junction held 14 bases outside the gene matches. The CDR3 here is CASGGLLSGGPISYEQYF. CDR3 DNA: TGTGCTAGTGGTGGTTTATTGAGCGGGGGGCCTATCTCCTACGAGCAGTACTTC.

The rearrangement joins TRBV20-1 to TRBJ2-3; 13 bases are shared with TRBD2. This CDR3 contains 16 residues. V lost 6 bases, J lost 5 bases, and 11 bases stayed unmatched. Per the germline V gene, CDR1 is DFQATT and CDR2 is SNEGSKA (reference sequence). CDR3 bases: TGCAGTGCCACGGGACTAGCGGGGCTTTCAATAGATACGCAGTATTTT. Its translation: CSATGLAGLSIDTQYF.

This clonotype was recorded many times. The chain carries TRBV10-3 and TRBJ2-3; 7 bases fit TRBD1. CDR1 and CDR2 (germline): ENHRY, SYGVKD. The CDR3 spans 14 residues. The ends lost 2 bases at V and 4 bases at J; junction bases unmatched: 3. DNA of the CDR3: TGTGCCATCAGTGAGCCAGGGACAGCAGATACGCAGTATTTT. Its translation: CAISEPGTADTQYF.

This chain joins TRBV4-2 and TRBJ1-1; the match to TRBD1 covers 9 bases. Germline assignment: CDR1 LGHNA and CDR2 YNFKEQ. This CDR3 spans 17 amino acids. Germline trimming cut 8 bases from V and 3 bases from J; bases unmatched to any gene: 16. The DNA of the CDR3 is TGTGCCAGCGTACACCGGGACAGGGCGTACGGGGACACTGAAGCTTTCTTT. Translated: CASVHRDRAYGDTEAFF.

This clonotype came up a few times. The chain has TRBV14 and TRBJ2-3; 8 bases match TRBD2. J was trimmed by 4 bases and V by 2 bases; bases with no gene match: 20. Germline CDR1 SGHDN, CDR2 FVKESK. This CDR3 region has 20 residues. The CDR3 loop is CASSQRMKGLAVNLADTQYF. In DNA form, the CDR3 reads TGTGCCAGCAGCCAACGGATGAAAGGACTAGCTGTAAATCTCGCAGATACGCAGTATTTT.

This clonotype was seen ten or more times. The rearrangement joins TRBV20-1 to TRBJ2-2; 10 nucleotides align to TRBD1. CDR1 and CDR2 from the germline V gene are DFQATT and SNEGSKA (reference sequence). This CDR3 region has 16 residues. Written as DNA, the CDR3 is TGCAGCGCGAGACAGGGGGCGCTGGGGAACACCGGGGAGCTGTTTTTT. Residues: CSARQGALGNTGELFF.

The chain combines TRBV3-1 with TRBJ2-2; 7 bases map to TRBD2. The germline V gene encodes CDR1 LGHDT and CDR2 YNNKEL (reference sequence). The V segment lost 4 bases and the J segment 2 bases; nucleotides outside the gene matches: 4. This CDR3 has 15 residues. The CDR3 coding sequence is TGTGCCAGCAGCCGTTGGGACTACAACACCGGGGAGCTGTTTTTT. It codes for CASSRWDYNTGELFF.

V usage is TRBV6-1 and J usage is TRBJ2-2; 8 bases align to TRBD1. There are 15 residues in the CDR3. Germline CDR1 and CDR2: MNHNS and SASEGT. J lost 0 bases, V lost 6 bases, and 3 bases had no gene match. As DNA, the CDR3 is TGTGCCAGCAGAGTGACAGGGGCGAACACCGGGGAGCTGTTTTTT. Translating it yields CASRVTGANTGELFF.

J is TRBJ1-1 and V is TRBV4-2; a weak D match, TRBD1 (6 bases). The CDR3 has 14 amino acids. V gave up 0 bases and J gave up 6 bases, with 11 bases separating them. In germline, CDR1 is LGHNA, CDR2 YNFKEQ. CDR3 protein: CASSQDRGAAEAFF. Here the CDR3 DNA reads TGTGCCAGCAGCCAAGATCGGGGGGCGGCTGAAGCTTTCTTT.

Many counts were recorded for this clonotype. The DNA of the CDR3 is TGTGCCAGCAGTAGAAATCAGCCCCAGCATTTT. It encodes CASSRNQPQHF. The gene calls are TRBV28 and TRBJ1-5; D uncertain. V lost 5 bases and J lost 4, with 3 bases in between. This CDR3 comprises 11 residues. CDR1 MDHEN and CDR2 SYDVKM come from the germline V gene.

Ten or more counts support this clonotype. The CDR3: CASFVGSYSGANVLTF. CDR3 in DNA: TGTGCCAGTTTCGTCGGTAGCTACTCTGGGGCCAACGTCCTGACTTTC. V is TRBV6-2 or TRBV6-3 and J is TRBJ2-6; D call uncertain. The germline CDR1 and CDR2 sequences are MNHEY and SVGEGT. The V gene lost 9 bases and the J gene lost 0 bases, with 15 bases spanning the gap. The CDR3 is made up of 16 amino acids.

About this clonotype: This could be a read error, since a much larger clone is one nucleotide away. V gene TRBV2 combines with J gene TRBJ1-6, with D maybe TRBD1 (6 bases). CDR3 length: 14 residues. Germline V gene lookup returns CDR1 SNHLY and CDR2 FYNNEI. The chain's CDR3 is CANSVSEGVSPLHF. In DNA form, the CDR3 reads TGTGCCAACAGTGTCTCGGAGGGGGTGTCACCCCTCCACTTT. Supplemented by reference TRBV2 and TRBJ1-6, the full variable domain reads EPEVTQTPSHQVTQMGQEVILRCVPISNHLYFYWYRQILGQKVEFLVSFYNNEISEKSEIFDDQFSVERPDGSNFTLKIRSTKLEDSAMYFCANSVSEGVSPLHFGNGTRLTVT.

The chain employs TRBV2 and TRBJ1-4; D is undetermined. The germline CDR1 and CDR2 sequences are SNHLY and FYNNEI. CDR3 length: 12 residues. Trimming left V 1 base short and J 8 bases short, with 5 bases between. The CDR3 DNA follows: TGTGCCAGCAGTGAAGGCCAAGAAAAACTGTTTTTT. It is translated as CASSEGQEKLFF. Variable domain in full (rest from reference TRBV2 and TRBJ1-4): EPEVTQTPSHQVTQMGQEVILRCVPISNHLYFYWYRQILGQKVEFLVSFYNNEISEKSEIFDDQFSVERPDGSNFTLKIRSTKLEDSAMYFCASSEGQEKLFFGSGTQLSVL.

This clonotype was counted a few times. V usage is TRBV29-1 and J usage is TRBJ2-5, with D unresolved. V was clipped by 7 bases and J by 0 bases, with 3 bases between them. The CDR3 has 10 amino acids. Germline loops: CDR1 SQVTM, CDR2 ANQGSEA. CDR3 nucleotide sequence: TGCAGCGGGGACCAAGAGACCCAGTACTTC. Protein: CSGDQETQYF. The full variable domain, in which reference TRBV29-1 and TRBJ2-5 provide the parts outside the CDR3, is SAVISQKPSRDICQRGTSLTIQCQVDSQVTMMFWYRQQPGQSLTLIATANQGSEATYESGFVIDKFPISRPNLTFSTLTVSNMSPEDSSIYLCSGDQETQYFGPGTRLLVL.

The chain uses TRBV2 and TRBJ2-2; D is unresolved. The germline V and J ends were trimmed by 7 bases and 1 base, with 13 bases remaining between them. Germline V gives CDR1 SNHLY, CDR2 FYNNEI. CDR3 size: 15 residues. The CDR3 loop is CASIRFLQNTGELFF. In nucleotides, the CDR3 is TGTGCCAGCATCAGGTTTTTACAGAACACCGGGGAGCTGTTTTTT.

J is TRBJ2-5 and V is TRBV21-1; TRBD2, the D gene given by the table, was not confirmed from the DNA. TRBV21-1 constitutes a pseudogene. The CDR3 has 17 amino acids. This CDR3 reads CASSIHCERGDQETQYF. The DNA for the CDR3 is TGTGCCAGCAGCATCCATTGCGAGCGCGGGGACCAAGAGACCCAGTACTTC.

This clonotype was seen ten or more times. This rearrangement joins TRBV20-1 to TRBJ1-1; D possibly corresponds to TRBD1 (5 bases). Germline V lookup: CDR1 DFQATT, CDR2 SNEGSKA (reference sequence). There are 12 residues in the CDR3. V lost 4 bases, J lost 11 bases, and 17 bases lay in between. CDR3: CSAIDNAGYAFF. CDR3 in DNA: TGCAGTGCTATAGACAATGCAGGGTATGCTTTCTTT.

This clonotype was seen only a few times. V is TRBV20-1 and J is TRBJ2-3, with D maybe TRBD2 (5 bases). Trimming stripped 6 bases from V and 0 bases from J, with 16 bases between. Germline CDR1 DFQATT, CDR2 SNEGSKA (reference sequence). This CDR3 has 15 amino acids. The CDR3 nucleotides are TGCAGTGCCCCCCGGCCTAGCACTAGCACAGATACGCAGTATTTT. Translation: CSAPRPSTSTDTQYF.

This clonotype was found many times. The rearrangement links TRBV20-1 to TRBJ2-3; D not resolved. The germline V and J ends were trimmed by 0 bases and 3 bases, with 13 bases remaining between them. The CDR3 sequence is 15 residues long. Germline V gene data show CDR1 as DFQATT and CDR2 as SNEGSKA (reference sequence). The CDR3 DNA reads TGCAGTGCTAGAGAGGGTCAGTTGCAGACAGATACGCAGTATTTT. It encodes CSAREGQLQTDTQYF.

This clonotype was seen at least ten times. The chain has TRBV20-1 and TRBJ2-3; the D gene could be TRBD1 or TRBD2 (7 bases each). CDR1 is DFQATT, CDR2 SNEGSKA, per germline (reference sequence). V was pared by 8 bases and J by 2 bases, with 11 bases between. The CDR3 runs 12 residues. CDR3 protein: CSPGGATDTQYF. CDR3 in DNA: TGCAGTCCAGGGGGGGCCACAGATACGCAGTATTTT.